Each of the 26 T cell receptor beta chains below was sequenced from the same sample in a study of blood T cell repertoires in COVID-19. TCRdb's copy holds only in-frame clones and misses some; the assay was immunoSEQ multiplex PCR. The table includes about 130,000 clones, roughly four fifths detected once. The material sequenced was PBMCs or T cells enriched from blood (not recorded which). These receptors were collected from a young man who had recovered from COVID-19.

The chain combines TRBV2 with TRBJ1-2; TRBD1 is a possible D gene (6 bases). This CDR3 has 14 amino acids. Looked up from germline, CDR1 is SNHLY and CDR2 is FYNNEI. Between the trimmed V and J ends, which lost 5 bases and 3 bases, there was a span of 13 bases. DNA for the CDR3: TGTGCCAGCAGTATTGGACAGCCCTACTATGGCTACACCTTC. This codes for CASSIGQPYYGYTF.

The chain recombines TRBV19 with TRBJ1-1; the D is unclear. Trimming took 9 bases from V and 1 from J, leaving 15 bases between them. The CDR3 runs to 14 residues. In germline, CDR1 is LNHDA, CDR2 SQIVND (reference sequence). The CDR3 loop is CARRAVKGNTEAFF. The DNA for the CDR3 is TGTGCCAGGAGGGCGGTGAAGGGGAACACTGAAGCTTTCTTT.

This clone was observed once. The chain employs TRBV15 and TRBJ2-5; 14 bases line up with TRBD2. V was pared by 0 bases and J by 6 bases, with 9 bases of the junction left unmatched. The CDR3 has 18 amino acids. Germline V CDR1 and CDR2: LNHNV, YYDKDF (reference sequence). CDR3 in amino acids: CATSREKETSGRGKTQYF. The CDR3 DNA reads TGTGCCACCAGCAGAGAAAAAGAGACTAGCGGGAGGGGGAAGACCCAGTACTTC.

The chain carries TRBV7-2 and TRBJ2-7; TRBD2 might be the D (5 bases). The CDR3 has 15 amino acids. The V gene lost 5 bases and the J gene lost 0 bases, with 14 bases spanning the gap. Germline V gene lookup returns CDR1 SGHTA and CDR2 FQGNSA. This chain's CDR3 is CASSPSGMSSYEQYF. The DNA for the CDR3 is TGTGCCAGCAGCCCCTCCGGGATGAGCTCCTACGAGCAGTACTTC.

V gene TRBV6-5 combines with J gene TRBJ2-3; 12 nucleotides match TRBD2. Germline values: CDR1 MNHEY, CDR2 SVGAGI. The CDR3 is 16 amino acids. J was trimmed by 4 bases and V by 4 bases; bases with no gene match: 6. The CDR3 coding sequence is TGTGCCAGCAGTTCAAGACTAGCGGGAGAAGCAGATACGCAGTATTTT. Translated, it gives CASSSRLAGEADTQYF.

This chain uses TRBV5-4 with TRBJ2-7, with TRBD2 matching 8 bases. CDR1 is SGHNT and CDR2 is YYREEE in the germline V gene (reference sequence). V shed 2 bases and J 4 bases; nucleotides not matched to a gene: 5. The CDR3 totals 14 residues. The CDR3 DNA reads as TGTGCCAGCAGCTTAGCGGGAGCGCCTTACGAGCAGTACTTC. Its protein is CASSLAGAPYEQYF. Based on the CDR3 plus reference TRBV5-4 and TRBJ2-7, the full variable domain is ETGVTQSPTHLIKTRGQQVTLRCSSQSGHNTVSWYQQALGQGPQFIFQYYREEENGRGNFPPRFSGLQFPNYSSELNVNALELDDSALYLCASSLAGAPYEQYFGPGTRLTVT.

This chain uses TRBV5-6 with TRBJ2-5; D gene ambiguous. From germline, CDR1 is SGHDT and CDR2 YYEEEE. The CDR3 is 16 residues long. V lost 4 bases to trimming and J lost 0 bases, with 16 bases between them. DNA for the CDR3: TGTGCCAGCAGCACCCAGCCGGAGTCGTACCAAGAGACCCAGTACTTC. This encodes CASSTQPESYQETQYF.

This clone has just a few counts. The rearrangement links TRBV5-1 to TRBJ2-1; tentatively, D is TRBD1 (6 bases). The CDR3 totals 15 residues. Germline V gives CDR1 SGHRS, CDR2 YFSETQ. The germline V and J ends were trimmed by 3 bases and 6 bases, with 16 bases remaining between them. Written as DNA, the CDR3 is TGCGCCAGCAGCTCGGACAGACCGGACCTCAATGAGCAGTTCTTC. It codes for CASSSDRPDLNEQFF.

CDR3 bases: TGTGCCAGCAGCTCCGGGAAAACGAATTCACCCCTCCACTTT. The encoded protein is CASSSGKTNSPLHF. J is TRBJ1-6 and V is TRBV3-1 (or the pseudogene TRBV3-2); D call uncertain. The CDR3 is 14 amino acids. CDR1 and CDR2 from the germline V gene are LGHDT and YNNKEL (reference sequence). The V gene lost 5 bases and the J gene lost 7 bases, with 12 bases spanning the gap.

V and J are TRBV13 and TRBJ1-5, with a tentative D call TRBD1 (5 bases). The CDR3 loop spans 15 amino acids. CDR1 is PRHDT, CDR2 FYEKMQ, per germline (reference sequence). V was shortened by 3 bases and J by 0 bases, with 9 bases between the two germline ends. The CDR3 region is CASSLGGDSNQPQHF. The DNA for the CDR3 is TGTGCCAGCAGCTTGGGGGGAGATAGCAATCAGCCCCAGCATTTT.

This chain uses TRBV18 with TRBJ2-1; 7 bases agree with TRBD1. V dropped 3 bases and J dropped 3; count of bases not matched to a gene: 5. The germline CDR1 and CDR2 sequences are KGHSH and LQKENI. The CDR3 has 15 amino acids. The CDR3 DNA reads as TGTGCCAGCTCACCCGACAGGGTTAACTACAATGAGCAGTTCTTC. Amino acid sequence: CASSPDRVNYNEQFF.

The CDR3 spells CASSLDRDINYGYTF. Here the CDR3 DNA reads TGTGCCAGCAGTTTGGACAGGGACATTAACTATGGCTACACCTTC. The rearrangement uses TRBV27 and TRBJ1-2; 8 bases align to TRBD1. V shed 3 bases, J shed 1 base, and the junction held 4 bases outside the gene matches. Germline assignment: CDR1 MNHEY and CDR2 SMNVEV (reference sequence). The CDR3 has 15 amino acids.

The chain combines TRBV25-1 with TRBJ2-2, with a tentative D call TRBD2 (6 bases). Germline-derived CDR1 and CDR2 are MGHDK and SYGVNS. There are 16 residues in the CDR3. V was shortened by 9 bases and J by 0 bases, with 17 bases between the two germline ends. CDR3 nucleotide sequence: TGTGCCAGTGGGGGAGGACACTGGTCGAACACCGGGGAGCTGTTTTTT. It specifies CASGGGHWSNTGELFF.

The chain recombines TRBV5-1 with TRBJ1-5; D uncertain. Germline V gene sequence: CDR1 SGHRS, CDR2 YFSETQ. The V and J ends lost 0 bases and 1 base respectively, with 8 bases between them. The CDR3 covers 15 residues. Here the CDR3 reads CASSLDGGSNQPQHF. As DNA, the CDR3 is TGCGCCAGCAGCTTGGATGGAGGGAGCAATCAGCCCCAGCATTTT.

In this sample, this clone turned up a few times. V gene TRBV19 combines with J gene TRBJ2-2; D is possibly TRBD1 (6 bases). Germline CDR1 LNHDA, CDR2 SQIVND (reference sequence). The CDR3 loop spans 14 amino acids. Deletions cut 9 bases from V and 2 bases from J, with 13 bases between. In DNA, the CDR3 is TGTGCCAGCACCGACAGGATAAACACCGGGGAGCTGTTTTTT. Its translation: CASTDRINTGELFF. Full variable domain (remainder filled in from reference TRBV19 and TRBJ2-2): DGGITQSPKYLFRKEGQNVTLSCEQNLNHDAMYWYRQDPGQGLRLIYYSQIVNDFQKGDIAEGYSVSREKKESFPLTVTSAQKNPTAFYLCASTDRINTGELFFGEGSRLTVL.

This sequence joins TRBV4-2 and TRBJ2-1, with a weak D call TRBD2 (6 bases). Germline-derived CDR1 and CDR2 are LGHNA and YNFKEQ. This CDR3 has 15 residues. Trimming took 1 base from V and 4 from J, leaving 11 bases between them. Here the CDR3 DNA reads TGTGCCAGCAGCCAAGGGCTAGCGAGTTACAATGAGCAGTTCTTC. Translating gives CASSQGLASYNEQFF.

J is TRBJ1-2 and V is TRBV9; no firm D call. The length of the CDR3 is 14 residues. Germline CDR1 is SGDLS and CDR2 is YYNGEE. V lost 0 bases and J lost 6, with 12 bases in between. The CDR3 protein is CASSVEEGKHGYTF. The CDR3 region has the DNA TGTGCCAGCAGCGTAGAGGAGGGTAAGCATGGCTACACCTTC.

The chain uses TRBV10-3 and TRBJ1-6, with 9 positions matching TRBD1. J gave up 8 bases and V 4 bases, and 3 bases lay outside the gene matches. The germline CDR1 and CDR2 sequences are ENHRY and SYGVKD. The CDR3 spans 14 residues. The CDR3 nucleotides are TGTGCCATCAGTGGGGGACAGGGTGATTCACCCCTCCACTTT. Translating gives CAISGGQGDSPLHF.

The chain is built from TRBV4-1 and TRBJ2-1; 10 positions match TRBD2. In germline, CDR1 is MGHRA, CDR2 YSYEKL. Trimming took 4 bases from V and 1 from J; bases not matched to a gene: 7. CDR3 length: 17 residues. The CDR3 reads CASSPQRLAGSYNEQFF. In nucleotides, the CDR3 is TGCGCCAGCAGCCCCCAAAGACTAGCGGGTTCCTACAATGAGCAGTTCTTC.

The chain joins TRBV11-1 to TRBJ1-1; TRBD1 is a possible D gene (5 bases). The germline V gene has CDR1 SGHAT and CDR2 FQDESV (reference sequence). V lost 5 bases and J lost 2, with 18 bases in between. The CDR3 length is 16 residues. The CDR3 sequence is CASSPPAWGENTEAFF. In DNA, the CDR3 is TGTGCCAGCAGCCCACCCGCATGGGGGGAAAACACTGAAGCTTTCTTT.

This chain links TRBV5-1 with TRBJ2-1; 8 bases align to TRBD2. Germline CDR1 and CDR2: SGHRS and YFSETQ. This CDR3 comprises 13 residues. The V gene end was trimmed by 4 bases and the J gene end by 10 bases; junction bases not matched to a gene: 7. The CDR3 bases are TGCGCCAGCAGCCCCGGCGGGGGGTCGGAGCAGTTCTTC. This translates into CASSPGGGSEQFF.

This clone has just one count. This sequence joins TRBV29-1 and TRBJ2-7, with D maybe TRBD1 (6 bases). The V end was cut by 6 bases, the J end by 3 bases, with 18 bases between. CDR3 length: 14 residues. Germline V lookup: CDR1 SQVTM, CDR2 ANQGSEA. This CDR3 is CSVGESGVNYEQYF. CDR3 bases: TGCAGCGTGGGGGAGTCAGGGGTGAACTACGAGCAGTACTTC.

V gene TRBV9 combines with J gene TRBJ2-7, with 7 bases matching TRBD1. Germline V CDR1 and CDR2: SGDLS, YYNGEE. Trimming at V came to 4 bases and at J to 6 bases, leaving 7 bases not matched to a gene. The CDR3 sequence is 13 residues long. CDR3 sequence (DNA): TGTGCCAGCAGCTTGACAGGGTACGCCGAGCAGTACTTC. It specifies CASSLTGYAEQYF.

The V call is TRBV6-2 or TRBV6-3, the J call TRBJ1-5; the match to TRBD1 covers 7 bases. The CDR3 is made up of 13 amino acids. Germline assignment: CDR1 MNHEY and CDR2 SVGEGT. J lost 9 bases, V lost 5 bases, and 7 bases had no gene match. The DNA of the CDR3 is TGTGCCAGCAGTAAAGAGACAGGGATGCCCCAGCATTTT. Translation gives CASSKETGMPQHF.

By share of the sample, this clone is medium-sized. J is TRBJ1-1 and V is TRBV10-3; 11 bases line up with TRBD1. Germline trimming cut 0 bases from V and 4 bases from J; bases unmatched to any gene: 1. The CDR3 has 15 amino acids. The germline V gene has CDR1 ENHRY and CDR2 SYGVKD. The CDR3: CAISESGTGGTEAFF. DNA of the CDR3: TGTGCCATCAGTGAGTCGGGGACAGGGGGCACTGAAGCTTTCTTT.

This rearrangement joins TRBV13 to TRBJ2-1; possible D gene TRBD1, 5 bases. The germline CDR1 and CDR2 sequences are PRHDT and FYEKMQ (reference sequence). This CDR3 comprises 11 residues. The ends were cut back, 4 bases at V and 9 bases at J, with 7 bases in the middle. The CDR3 reads CASSSGAEQFF. The CDR3 DNA follows: TGTGCCAGCAGCTCTGGGGCTGAGCAGTTCTTC.